This T cell receptor (beta chain) was obtained from a study of blood T cell repertoires in COVID-19. Measured with immunoSEQ multiplex PCR; TCRdb has only the in-frame clones, and not every one. The sample yields some 520,000 clones, 89% seen once. J lost 6 bases, V lost 2 bases, and 9 bases had no gene match. The CDR3 runs 16 residues. Looked up from germline, CDR1 is WNHNN and CDR2 is SYGVQD (reference sequence). This clone was found once. J is TRBJ2-2 and V is TRBV10-1, with 7 bases identical to TRBD1. This sequence originates from a man aged 18-30 years with COVID-19, enrolled during active disease. Sequenced: peripheral blood. The CDR3 loop reads CASSEATGLNAGELFF. The CDR3 region has the DNA TGCGCCAGCAGTGAGGCGACAGGGCTTAACGCCGGGGAGCTGTTTTTT.